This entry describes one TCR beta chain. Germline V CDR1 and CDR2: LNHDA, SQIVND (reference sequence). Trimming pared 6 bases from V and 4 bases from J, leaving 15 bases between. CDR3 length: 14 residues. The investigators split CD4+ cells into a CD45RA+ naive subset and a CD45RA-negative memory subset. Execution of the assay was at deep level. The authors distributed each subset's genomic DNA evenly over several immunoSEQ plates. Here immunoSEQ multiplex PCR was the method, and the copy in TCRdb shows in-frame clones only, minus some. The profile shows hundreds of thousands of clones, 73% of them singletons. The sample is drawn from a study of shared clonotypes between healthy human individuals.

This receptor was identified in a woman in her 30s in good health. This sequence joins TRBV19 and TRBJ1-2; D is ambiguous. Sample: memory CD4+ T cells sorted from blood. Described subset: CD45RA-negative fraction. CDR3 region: CASSLRHGFYGYTF. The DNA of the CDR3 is TGTGCCAGTAGCCTTCGACATGGGTTCTATGGCTACACCTTC.